This T cell receptor beta chain was obtained from a study of blood T cell repertoires in COVID-19. Germline loops: CDR1 MNHEY, CDR2 SVGAGI. This CDR3 comprises 16 residues. Trimming cost V 0 bases and J 5 bases, with 16 bases left between them. TCRdb's copy holds only in-frame clones and misses some; the assay was immunoSEQ multiplex PCR. The data contain a few hundred thousand clones, 80% to 85% of them singletons. One Seattle source followed patients from active infection through their disease course. Sequencing input: peripheral blood. The origin of this receptor is a woman in her seventies with COVID-19, enrolled during active disease. The V and J genes are TRBV6-5 and TRBJ2-5; D possibly corresponds to TRBD1 (6 bases). CDR3 protein: CASSYSSRVGAETQYF. The CDR3 nucleotides read TGTGCCAGCAGTTACTCGAGCCGGGTGGGGGCCGAGACCCAGTACTTC.